These 28 T cell receptor beta chains came from one sample sequenced in a study of blood T cell repertoires in COVID-19. Clones were read by immunoSEQ multiplex PCR, and TCRdb kept only the in-frame ones, dropping some. This table holds approximately 380,000 clones, more than 75% found once. The sequenced sample was PBMCs or T cells enriched from blood (not recorded which). The receptors shown here come from a woman in her late teens or twenties who had recovered from COVID-19.

This clone appeared a few times. The chain carries TRBV6-5 and TRBJ2-1, with D perhaps matching TRBD2 (5 bases). Between the trimmed V and J ends, which lost 3 bases and 7 bases, there was a span of 13 bases. The V gene's germline CDR1 is MNHEY and CDR2 SVGAGI. CDR3 length: 14 amino acids. The CDR3 sequence is CASSYEMTGNEQFF. CDR3 nucleotides: TGTGCCAGCAGTTATGAGATGACGGGAAATGAGCAGTTCTTC.

The rearrangement joins TRBV5-1 to TRBJ1-1; D gene ambiguous. This CDR3 region has 14 residues. Between the trimmed V and J ends, which lost 2 bases and 2 bases, there was a span of 10 bases. Germline CDR1 SGHRS, CDR2 YFSETQ. CDR3 amino acids: CASSFAHSNTEAFF. Here the CDR3 DNA reads TGCGCCAGCAGCTTCGCACACAGCAACACTGAAGCTTTCTTT.

V is TRBV11-2 and J is TRBJ2-2; 9 nucleotides agree with TRBD2. The CDR3 spans 19 residues. Per germline, CDR1 SGHAT and CDR2 FQNNGV. V trimming: 2 bases; J trimming: 7 bases; junction bases outside the gene matches: 17. DNA of the CDR3: TGTGCCAGCAGCTTACAGGGAAAATTAGCGGGGGCCCCCCACGGGGAGCTGTTTTTT. Its protein product is CASSLQGKLAGAPHGELFF.

In its sample, this clone was seen once. The chain joins TRBV28 to TRBJ2-7, with D perhaps TRBD2 (6 bases). V was trimmed by 7 bases and J by 4 bases, leaving 17 bases between them. This CDR3 contains 14 residues. CDR1 and CDR2 from the germline V gene are MDHEN and SYDVKM. The CDR3 DNA follows: TGTGCCAGCACCACGGAGGAGGGGACTTACGAGCAGTACTTC. This gives the protein CASTTEEGTYEQYF.

CDR3 DNA: TGTGCCAGCAGCCATAGACGGGGACTAGCGGGAACCGGGGAGCTGTTTTTT. As protein: CASSHRRGLAGTGELFF. The chain is built from TRBV3-1 (or the pseudogene TRBV3-2) and TRBJ2-2, with 13 bases lining up with TRBD2. The CDR3 is 17 amino acids. Trimming at V came to 3 bases and at J to 5 bases, leaving 6 bases not matched to a gene. Germline-derived CDR1 and CDR2 are LGHDT and YNNKEL (reference sequence).

The chain couples TRBV10-3 to TRBJ2-7, with 8 bases aligning to TRBD1. The ends lost 6 bases at V and 6 bases at J; junction bases unmatched: 4. The CDR3 has 12 amino acids. The germline V gene has CDR1 ENHRY and CDR2 SYGVKD. CDR3 sequence (DNA): TGTGCCATCAGGACGCAGGGGGCCGAGCAGTACTTC. Residues: CAIRTQGAEQYF.

The chain is built from TRBV28 and TRBJ1-5; D ambiguous. V was trimmed by 5 bases and J by 5 bases, leaving 10 bases between them. The CDR3 length is 13 residues. Germline CDR1 and CDR2: MDHEN and SYDVKM. CDR3: CASSGLGYQPQHF. As DNA, the CDR3 is TGTGCCAGCAGTGGGCTGGGCTATCAGCCCCAGCATTTT.

The chain couples TRBV5-5 to TRBJ1-2; the D gene is possibly TRBD1 (6 bases). Trimming shortened V by 0 bases and J by 4 bases, and 19 bases separated the two germline ends. The CDR3 runs to 17 residues. Germline CDR1 SGHKS, CDR2 YYEKEE (reference sequence). The CDR3 DNA sequence: TGTGCCAGCAGCTTGGTCGTTCGGGGGGCGGTGTCCTATGGCTACACCTTC. Translating it yields CASSLVVRGAVSYGYTF.

V is TRBV9 and J is TRBJ1-2, with D tentatively TRBD1 (5 bases). CDR3 size: 15 residues. Deletions cut 0 bases from V and 5 bases from J, with 14 bases between. Germline V CDR1 and CDR2: SGDLS, YYNGEE. CDR3 in DNA: TGTGCCAGCAGCGTAGCTGAGGCAGGGAAATATGGCTACACCTTC. Translating gives CASSVAEAGKYGYTF. The full variable domain, completed using reference TRBV9 and TRBJ1-2, is DSGVTQTPKHLITATGQRVTLRCSPRSGDLSVYWYQQSLDQGLQFLIQYYNGEERAKGNILERFSAQQFPDLHSELNLSSLELGDSALYFCASSVAEAGKYGYTFGSGTRLTVV.

The rearrangement uses TRBV5-1 and TRBJ2-3, with 7 bases fitting TRBD2. V gave up 0 bases and J gave up 2 bases; unmatched junction bases: 12. This CDR3 is 18 amino acids long. Germline loops: CDR1 SGHRS, CDR2 YFSETQ. The CDR3 DNA reads TGCGCCAGCAGCTTGGGACAGCCGGGGGGACTCGCCACAGATACGCAGTATTTT. This encodes CASSLGQPGGLATDTQYF.

The chain links TRBV25-1 to TRBJ1-4; D may be TRBD1 (5 bases). With 0 bases removed from V and 8 bases from J, the gap between germline ends came to 10 bases. The CDR3 is 14 amino acids. Germline V CDR1 and CDR2: MGHDK, SYGVNS. In DNA form, the CDR3 reads TGTGCCAGCAGTGAATACGGGGGAGGAGAAAAACTGTTTTTT. Translation: CASSEYGGGEKLFF.

The V call is TRBV6-5, the J call TRBJ1-2, with D tentatively TRBD1 (6 bases). The CDR3 sequence is 14 residues long. CDR1 is MNHEY and CDR2 is SVGAGI in the germline V gene. Trimming stripped 6 bases from V and 4 bases from J, with 15 bases between. The CDR3 DNA sequence: TGTGCCAGCAGAAACCCCGGACAGATCTATGGCTACACCTTC. Translating it yields CASRNPGQIYGYTF.

This sequence joins TRBV19 and TRBJ1-2; D not certain. V lost 6 bases, J lost 4 bases, and 18 bases lay in between. CDR1 is LNHDA and CDR2 is SQIVND in the germline V gene (reference sequence). The CDR3 covers 15 residues. CDR3 amino acids: CASSPQPRSGYGYTF. CDR3 DNA sequence: TGTGCCAGTAGCCCCCAACCCCGGAGTGGCTATGGCTACACCTTC. Variable domain in full (rest from reference TRBV19 and TRBJ1-2): DGGITQSPKYLFRKEGQNVTLSCEQNLNHDAMYWYRQDPGQGLRLIYYSQIVNDFQKGDIAEGYSVSREKKESFPLTVTSAQKNPTAFYLCASSPQPRSGYGYTFGSGTRLTVV.

This clone was seen a handful of times. This sequence joins TRBV6-5 and TRBJ2-7; D is perhaps TRBD1 (5 bases). The CDR3 loop spans 12 amino acids. Germline V gives CDR1 MNHEY, CDR2 SVGAGI. V lost 5 bases to trimming and J lost 1 base, with 6 bases between them. In DNA form, the CDR3 reads TGTGCCAGCAGTCGACAGTCCTACGAGCAGTACTTC. Translating it yields CASSRQSYEQYF.

This clone has a handful of counts. The J gene is TRBJ2-1, the V gene TRBV19; 9 positions agree with TRBD1. Germline values: CDR1 LNHDA, CDR2 SQIVND (reference sequence). The CDR3 is made up of 12 amino acids. After removal of 4 bases from V and 12 bases from J, the junction contained 4 bases not matched to a gene. The CDR3 nucleotides read TGTGCCAGTAGTACTCACAGGGGGCGGCAGTTCTTC. Translating gives CASSTHRGRQFF.

The chain couples TRBV11-2 to TRBJ2-3; D unclear. The CDR3 has 14 residues. The ends were cut back, 5 bases at V and 5 bases at J, with 14 bases in the middle. Germline V gene sequence: CDR1 SGHAT, CDR2 FQNNGV. The CDR3 region has the DNA TGTGCCAGCAGCACCTGGGCTGGTGGAGATACGCAGTATTTT. Amino acids: CASSTWAGGDTQYF.

The chain is built from TRBV19 and TRBJ1-2; D is perhaps TRBD1 (6 bases). The V gene's germline CDR1 is LNHDA and CDR2 SQIVND (reference sequence). The length of the CDR3 is 14 residues. The ends were cut back, 6 bases at V and 0 bases at J, with 11 bases in the middle. CDR3 sequence reads: CASSVQGTNYGYTF. The CDR3 bases are TGTGCCAGTAGCGTACAGGGAACTAACTATGGCTACACCTTC.

This chain connects TRBV5-1 to TRBJ2-1; tentatively, D is TRBD2 (6 bases). The ends were cut back, 3 bases at V and 10 bases at J, with 11 bases in the middle. The CDR3 contains 12 residues. The V gene's germline CDR1 is SGHRS and CDR2 YFSETQ. This chain's CDR3 is CASSWREWEQFF. Here the CDR3 DNA reads TGCGCCAGCAGCTGGAGGGAATGGGAGCAGTTCTTC. The full variable domain, rest sourced from reference TRBV5-1 and TRBJ2-1, is KAGVTQTPRYLIKTRGQQVTLSCSPISGHRSVSWYQQTPGQGLQFLFEYFSETQRNKGNFPGRFSGRQFSNSRSEMNVSTLELGDSALYLCASSWREWEQFFGPGTRLTVL.

The chain recombines TRBV7-6 with TRBJ1-5; 9 bases line up with TRBD1. Losses at the gene ends were 2 bases for V and 6 bases for J; bases not matched to a gene: 8. This CDR3 has 16 amino acids. Germline-derived CDR1 and CDR2 are SGHVS and FNYEAQ. The CDR3 DNA follows: TGTGCCAGCAGCTTAACGGGCACAGGGGGCTCTCAGCCCCAGCATTTT. It translates to CASSLTGTGGSQPQHF.

This clone has a handful of counts. The CDR3 bases are TGCGCCAGCAGCTTGGACAGCTCTGGAAACACCATATATTTT. Protein: CASSLDSSGNTIYF. The chain recombines TRBV5-1 with TRBJ1-3, with D uncertain. The germline V and J ends were trimmed by 0 bases and 0 bases, with 4 bases remaining between them. The CDR3 consists of 14 residues. Per the germline V gene, CDR1 is SGHRS and CDR2 is YFSETQ.

This chain joins TRBV15 and TRBJ1-2, with a tentative D call TRBD1 (5 bases). Germline V lookup: CDR1 LNHNV, CDR2 YYDKDF (reference sequence). V lost 0 bases to trimming and J lost 0 bases, with 11 bases between them. CDR3 length: 16 amino acids. The CDR3 is CATSREGREPNYGYTF. The CDR3 nucleotides are TGTGCCACCAGCAGAGAAGGCAGGGAACCTAACTATGGCTACACCTTC.

V gene TRBV3-1 (or the pseudogene TRBV3-2) combines with J gene TRBJ1-5; TRBD1 is a possible D gene (5 bases). From germline, CDR1 is LGHDT and CDR2 YNNKEL (reference sequence). This CDR3 comprises 14 residues. With 3 bases removed from V and 3 bases from J, the gap between germline ends came to 9 bases. The CDR3 protein is CASSQRGNNQPQHF. In nucleotides, the CDR3 is TGTGCCAGCAGCCAGCGGGGGAACAATCAGCCCCAGCATTTT.

The rearrangement joins TRBV10-3 to TRBJ2-7; 8 positions match TRBD2. This CDR3 is built from 14 residues. The V gene end was trimmed by 5 bases and the J gene end by 3 bases; junction bases not matched to a gene: 6. CDR1 is ENHRY and CDR2 is SYGVKD in the germline V gene. The CDR3 bases are TGTGCCATCAGTTTTAGCGGGGTGATCTACGAGCAGTACTTC. This encodes CAISFSGVIYEQYF.

The V gene is TRBV7-9, the J gene TRBJ2-3; the D gene is possibly TRBD2 (5 bases). There are 16 residues in the CDR3. CDR1 and CDR2 from the germline V gene are SEHNR and FQNEAQ (reference sequence). The germline V and J ends were trimmed by 5 bases and 3 bases, with 18 bases remaining between them. The CDR3 sequence: CASSRSYGEATDTQYF. The CDR3 DNA follows: TGTGCCAGCAGCCGATCGTACGGGGAAGCTACAGATACGCAGTATTTT.

The V and J genes are TRBV30 and TRBJ1-2, with D perhaps matching TRBD1 (5 bases). Germline V lookup: CDR1 GTSNPN, CDR2 SVGIG (reference sequence). CDR3 length: 14 residues. V dropped 2 bases and J dropped 8 bases, with 18 bases sitting between them. The CDR3 DNA is TGTGCCTGGAGTCCTACAGGCCAGAGCAGGGGCTACACCTTC. Amino acids: CAWSPTGQSRGYTF.

V usage is TRBV9 and J usage is TRBJ1-5, with 7 bases that match TRBD1. The germline CDR1 and CDR2 sequences are SGDLS and YYNGEE. The CDR3 is made up of 15 amino acids. V lost 3 bases to trimming and J lost 1 base; unmatched junction nucleotides: 4. The CDR3 coding sequence is TGTGCCAGCAGCGCCGGGACAGTCAGCAATCAGCCCCAGCATTTT. It yields the protein CASSAGTVSNQPQHF.

The rearrangement uses TRBV7-6 and TRBJ1-3; the D gene is possibly TRBD1 (6 bases). Trimming stripped 4 bases from V and 0 bases from J, with 13 bases between. The germline V gene encodes CDR1 SGHVS and CDR2 FNYEAQ. This CDR3 is built from 16 residues. In DNA form, the CDR3 reads TGTGCCAGCAGCTCCCGGACAGTCCACTCTGGAAACACCATATATTTT. This encodes CASSSRTVHSGNTIYF.

Concerning this clone itself: The junction does not match germline at one end; this may be a read error. This chain uses TRBV29-1 with TRBJ2-5; 8 bases match TRBD1. Germline lookup yields CDR1 SQVTM and CDR2 ANQGSEA. The CDR3 is made up of 11 amino acids. CDR3 DNA sequence: TGTAGTGGACAGGGACAAGAGACCCAGTACTTC. Residues: CSGQGQETQYF.